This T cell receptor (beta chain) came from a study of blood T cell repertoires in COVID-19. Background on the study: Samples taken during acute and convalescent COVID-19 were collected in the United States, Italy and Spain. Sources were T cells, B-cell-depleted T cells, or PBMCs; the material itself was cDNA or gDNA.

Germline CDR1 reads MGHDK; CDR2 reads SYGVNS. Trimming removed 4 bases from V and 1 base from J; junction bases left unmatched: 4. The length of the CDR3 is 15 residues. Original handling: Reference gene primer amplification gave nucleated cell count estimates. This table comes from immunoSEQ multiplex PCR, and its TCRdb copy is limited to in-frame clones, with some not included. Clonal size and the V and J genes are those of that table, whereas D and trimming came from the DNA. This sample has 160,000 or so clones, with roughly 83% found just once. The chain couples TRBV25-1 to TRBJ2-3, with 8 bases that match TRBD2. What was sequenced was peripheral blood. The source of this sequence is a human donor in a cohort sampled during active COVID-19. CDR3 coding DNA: TGTGCCAGCAGTGTTGGGACTAGGGGCACAGATACGCAGTATTTT. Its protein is CASSVGTRGTDTQYF.